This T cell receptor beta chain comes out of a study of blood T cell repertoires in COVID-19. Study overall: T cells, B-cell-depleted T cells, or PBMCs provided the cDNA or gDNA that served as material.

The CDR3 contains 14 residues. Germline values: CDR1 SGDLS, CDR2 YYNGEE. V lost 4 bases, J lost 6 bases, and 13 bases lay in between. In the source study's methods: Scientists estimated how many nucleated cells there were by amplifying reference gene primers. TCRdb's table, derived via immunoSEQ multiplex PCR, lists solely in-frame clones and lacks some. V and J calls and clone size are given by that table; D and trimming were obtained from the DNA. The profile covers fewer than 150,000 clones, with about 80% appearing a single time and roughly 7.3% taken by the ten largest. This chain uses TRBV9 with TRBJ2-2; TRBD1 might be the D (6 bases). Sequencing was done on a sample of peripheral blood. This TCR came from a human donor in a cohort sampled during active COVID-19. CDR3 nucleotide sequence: TGTGCCAGCAGCTCACAGGGTGTTCCCGGGGAGCTGTTTTTT. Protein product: CASSSQGVPGELFF.